The subject of this entry is one T cell receptor (beta chain). The V end lost 9 bases, the J end lost 5 bases, and 8 bases lay between the germline ends. The CDR3 has 10 amino acids. Germline V gene data show CDR1 as SGHRS and CDR2 as YFSETQ. Use of 60 Vbeta and 13 Jbeta primers characterized the PCR. The data were produced by immunoSEQ multiplex PCR, yet TCRdb's version contains in-frame clones alone and is incomplete. The table records approximately 140,000 clones, around 80% of them present only once. This specimen comes from a study of cytomegalovirus exposure and HLA in healthy donors. This chain uses TRBV5-1 with TRBJ2-5; no clear D. The sequence was obtained from a man between 40 and 49 years old in good health and CMV-seronegative. The source material was PBMCs. CDR3 residues: CAKLSETQYF. The CDR3 DNA follows: TGCGCCAAGCTTTCGGAGACCCAGTACTTC.